The rows below give T cell receptor beta chains drawn from one sample of a study of response to subunit inactivated influenza vaccine. TCRdb re-analysed the RT-PCR reads in MiXCR, keeping a single row per CDR3 protein. The sample holds some 500,000 distinct CDR3 sequences, 10% to 15% seen once. Source: PBMCs from blood, taken 35 to 45 days after vaccination. The receptors were sampled from a man between 50 and 59 years old who received an inactivated influenza vaccine. Each CDR3 is given without its conserved first and last residue. Fields, in order: clone size, CDR3 length, V gene, J gene, CDR3 protein. Clone size is given for some rows only: seen once, a few or many times, or a class if the clone is expanded.

clone size: few; CDR3 length: 10; V gene: TRBV5-1; J gene: TRBJ2-7; CDR3 protein: ASGDGSYEQY
clone size: many; CDR3 length: 12; V gene: TRBV4-3; J gene: TRBJ2-7; CDR3 protein: ASSPTGLHYEQY
clone size: NA; CDR3 length: 11; V gene: TRBV15; J gene: TRBJ2-5; CDR3 protein: ATSRRIQETQY
clone size: many; CDR3 length: 11; V gene: TRBV5-1; J gene: TRBJ2-5; CDR3 protein: ASSLAQKETQY
clone size: many; CDR3 length: 12; V gene: TRBV12-3/TRBV12-4; J gene: TRBJ2-5; CDR3 protein: ASSLPPLQETQY
clone size: NA; CDR3 length: 12; V gene: TRBV2; J gene: TRBJ2-5; CDR3 protein: ASRLLASQETQY
clone size: NA; CDR3 length: 14; V gene: TRBV25-1; J gene: TRBJ2-7; CDR3 protein: ASSEYPKGDHYEQY
clone size: few; CDR3 length: 12; V gene: TRBV3-1; J gene: TRBJ1-5; CDR3 protein: ASSQGRGGQPQH
clone size: NA; CDR3 length: 12; V gene: TRBV7-2; J gene: TRBJ2-7; CDR3 protein: ASSYGLAWSEQY
clone size: NA; CDR3 length: 14; V gene: TRBV7-6; J gene: TRBJ2-1; CDR3 protein: ASTTVAGGVYNEQF
clone size: few; CDR3 length: 12; V gene: TRBV15; J gene: TRBJ2-5; CDR3 protein: ATSRDGTKETQY
clone size: many; CDR3 length: 12; V gene: TRBV4-2; J gene: TRBJ1-4; CDR3 protein: ASSFPGGNEKLF
clone size: once; CDR3 length: 15; V gene: TRBV20-1; J gene: TRBJ1-1; CDR3 protein: SARGPGTPGPNTEAF
clone size: few; CDR3 length: 11; V gene: TRBV3-1; J gene: TRBJ1-2; CDR3 protein: ASSKGADYGYT
clone size: NA; CDR3 length: 12; V gene: TRBV4-2; J gene: TRBJ2-2; CDR3 protein: ASSQSMNTGELF